A selection of T cell receptor beta chains follows, all from one sample in a study of blood T cell repertoires in COVID-19. The data were produced by immunoSEQ multiplex PCR, yet TCRdb's version contains in-frame clones alone and is incomplete. The data contain about 89,000 clones, about three quarters of them singletons. The specimen was peripheral blood. The source of these receptors is a human donor in a cohort sampled during active COVID-19. CDR3s leave out the opening cysteine and the closing phenylalanine or tryptophan. Not every row has a clone size; where given, it reads once, few, many or a size class.

once,TRBV3-1/TRBV3-2,TRBJ2-5,ASSLRTSVRETQY
.,TRBV5-1,TRBJ2-7,ASSLAPGRWEQY
once,TRBV28,TRBJ2-7,ASSFGTVNNEQY
.,TRBV4-3,TRBJ2-3,ASSQDLDRSLGEDTQY
.,TRBV7-3,TRBJ1-1,ASSRTGDTEAF
few,TRBV28,TRBJ1-5,ASSSGGRKPQH
few,TRBV7-9,TRBJ1-1,ASSPFGSQAF
many,TRBV7-6,TRBJ2-1,ASSTNGAGRVYNEQF
few,TRBV27,TRBJ2-2,ASSLRDRPNTGELF
.,TRBV5-1,TRBJ1-5,ASSQGSGNQPQH
.,TRBV7-2,TRBJ2-7,ASSFLRGQGGYEQY
once,TRBV24-1,TRBJ2-5,ATSDPGTASPQY
.,TRBV7-3,TRBJ2-5,ASSAQGLGETQY
.,TRBV28,TRBJ2-6,ASSRSGQYFGANVLT
.,TRBV18,TRBJ2-3,ASSPAVKGGDTQY
.,TRBV28,TRBJ2-7,ASSLEVGAKY
.,TRBV7-2,TRBJ2-3,ASREGLTKGDTQY
.,TRBV19,TRBJ2-5,ASSRTSGRAETQY
.,TRBV7-3,TRBJ1-4,ASSPSPGEKLF
.,TRBV28,TRBJ2-7,ASNPSGRRGEQY
.,TRBV28,TRBJ2-7,ASSLVQGAGEQY
.,TRBV7-9,TRBJ2-2,ASSLGANTGELF
.,TRBV3-1/TRBV3-2,TRBJ2-7,ASSPGILGYEQY
once,TRBV19,TRBJ2-5,ASSPRDRGETQY
.,TRBV6-5,TRBJ2-2,ASSPDRANTGELF
few,TRBV6-2/TRBV6-3,TRBJ1-1,ASSYSRAGNTEAF
.,TRBV5-4,TRBJ2-3,ASSRLAKGDTQY
.,TRBV5-5,TRBJ2-5,ASSRTGVQETQY
.,TRBV4-1,TRBJ2-1,ASSQPLTREREQF
.,TRBV6-5,TRBJ2-5,ASSRGTGKGETQY
.,TRBV4-1,TRBJ2-1,ASSHVDREAREQF
.,TRBV30,TRBJ2-3,AWSGVSMVDSFTDTQY
.,TRBV28,TRBJ2-7,ASSWRYEQY
.,TRBV2,TRBJ2-5,ASRSGLAGNQETQY
.,TRBV7-3,TRBJ2-3,ASSLILAGTDTQY
.,TRBV3-1/TRBV3-2,TRBJ1-3,ASSQRFGGNTIY
.,TRBV28,TRBJ1-6,ATDRAASPLH
.,TRBV6-6,TRBJ2-5,ASRFPGTPQETQY
.,TRBV5-1,TRBJ1-2,ASSVGYRVYGYT
.,TRBV28,TRBJ2-5,ASSTNGETQY
few,TRBV6-4,TRBJ1-5,ASSDYGREVDWYQPQH
once,TRBV6-6,TRBJ1-2,ASSYSPRGGSLYT
once,TRBV18,TRBJ2-1,ASSQLAGGHEQF